This T cell receptor (beta chain) was retrieved from a study of T cell clones after liver transplantation. Trimming cost V 11 bases and J 4 bases, with 15 bases left between them. The CDR3 is 12 residues long. Germline V gene sequence: CDR1 MNHNS, CDR2 SASEGT. Clones were read by immunoSEQ multiplex PCR, and TCRdb kept only the in-frame ones, dropping some. The sample carries roughly 80,000 clones, over 65% recorded once. This TCR came from a human patient who received a liver transplant. Part of the T cell pool may stem from the graft donor. Source: CD4+ T cells from blood, taken at the 22-month timepoint. The chain recombines TRBV6-1 with TRBJ2-7; TRBD2 might be the D (7 bases). The CDR3 here is CACGGQDYEQYF. DNA of the CDR3: TGTGCCTGCGGGGGACAAGATTACGAGCAGTACTTC.